The rows below give T cell receptor beta chains drawn from one sample of a study of blood T cell repertoires in COVID-19. The method was immunoSEQ multiplex PCR; TCRdb's version includes in-frame clones alone and lacks a portion of them. The repertoire holds 380,000 or so clones, with 89% as singletons. The sample was peripheral blood. All receptors derive from a man between 40 and 49 years old with acute or convalescent COVID-19. Each CDR3 is given with its conserved first and last residue. The D gene is left open where the match is weak. Size values are once, few and many counts, or a class for expanded clones, and some rows have none.

cdr3_aa: CASSGLGVEVGETQYF; cdr3_nt: TGTGCCAGCAGTGGCCTTGGGGTGGAGGTAGGGGAGACCCAGTACTTC; v_call: TRBV25-1; clone_size: .; d_call: .; j_call: TRBJ2-5
cdr3_aa: CASSPGQSYTGELFF; cdr3_nt: TGTGCCAGTAGTCCGGGACAGAGCTACACCGGGGAGCTGTTTTTT; v_call: TRBV19; clone_size: .; d_call: TRBD1; j_call: TRBJ2-2
cdr3_aa: CASSQPGSSAGNTIYF; cdr3_nt: TGTGCCAGCTCACAACCAGGGAGTAGTGCTGGAAACACCATATATTTT; v_call: TRBV18; clone_size: .; d_call: .; j_call: TRBJ1-3
cdr3_aa: CASANEGRTGADEQYF; cdr3_nt: TGTGCCAGCGCCAACGAGGGCCGGACAGGGGCTGACGAGCAGTACTTC; v_call: TRBV5-8; clone_size: .; d_call: TRBD1; j_call: TRBJ2-7
cdr3_aa: CASSLWAGVGTNEKLFF; cdr3_nt: TGTGCCAGCAGTTTATGGGCAGGGGTAGGAACTAATGAAAAACTGTTTTTT; v_call: TRBV27; clone_size: .; d_call: .; j_call: TRBJ1-4
cdr3_aa: CASSIGQTAYEQYF; cdr3_nt: TGTGCCAGTAGTATCGGACAGACAGCCTACGAGCAGTACTTC; v_call: TRBV19; clone_size: .; d_call: .; j_call: TRBJ2-7
cdr3_aa: CASSYRAQQGGTF; cdr3_nt: TGTGCCAGCAGTTACCGGGCGCAACAGGGGGGTACCTTC; v_call: TRBV6-5; clone_size: .; d_call: TRBD1; j_call: TRBJ1-2
cdr3_aa: CATSDSTYSSGNTIYF; cdr3_nt: TGTGCCACCAGTGATTCTACCTACTCCTCTGGAAACACCATATATTTT; v_call: TRBV24-1; clone_size: .; d_call: .; j_call: TRBJ1-3
cdr3_aa: CASSQQGASSYEQYF; cdr3_nt: TGTGCCAGTTCTCAACAGGGGGCCAGCTCCTACGAGCAGTACTTC; v_call: TRBV19; clone_size: once; d_call: TRBD1; j_call: TRBJ2-7
cdr3_aa: CASSSNTDTQYF; cdr3_nt: TGTGCCAGCAGTTCAAACACAGATACGCAGTATTTT; v_call: TRBV12-3/TRBV12-4; clone_size: .; d_call: .; j_call: TRBJ2-3
cdr3_aa: CASIPKDTNYGYTF; cdr3_nt: TGCGCCAGCATTCCGAAGGACACTAACTATGGCTACACCTTC; v_call: TRBV10-1; clone_size: once; d_call: .; j_call: TRBJ1-2
cdr3_aa: CASSSLDRAYNEQFF; cdr3_nt: TGTGCCAGCAGCTCCCTCGACAGGGCCTACAATGAGCAGTTCTTC; v_call: TRBV7-3; clone_size: .; d_call: TRBD1; j_call: TRBJ2-1
cdr3_aa: CASSLPWTLAKEQFF; cdr3_nt: TGTGCCAGCAGCCTTCCCTGGACTCTGGCCAAGGAGCAGTTCTTC; v_call: TRBV7-9; clone_size: .; d_call: .; j_call: TRBJ2-1
cdr3_aa: CASTTGNNQPQHF; cdr3_nt: TGTGCCAGTACGACAGGGAACAATCAGCCCCAGCATTTT; v_call: TRBV12-3/TRBV12-4; clone_size: .; d_call: TRBD1; j_call: TRBJ1-5
cdr3_aa: CASSLMVTGELFF; cdr3_nt: TGTGCCAGCAGTTTAATGGTGACTGGGGAGCTGTTTTTT; v_call: TRBV27; clone_size: .; d_call: .; j_call: TRBJ2-2
cdr3_aa: CASSPGTGSYEQYF; cdr3_nt: TGTGCCAGCAGCCCCGGGACAGGGTCCTACGAGCAGTACTTC; v_call: TRBV7-8; clone_size: .; d_call: TRBD1; j_call: TRBJ2-7
cdr3_aa: CASSPQAGSDEKLFF; cdr3_nt: TGTGCCAGCAGCCCCCAGGCAGGGTCGGATGAAAAACTGTTTTTT; v_call: TRBV5-4; clone_size: .; d_call: .; j_call: TRBJ1-4
cdr3_aa: CASSPKSGFYGYTF; cdr3_nt: TGTGCCAGCAGTCCTAAATCGGGATTCTATGGCTACACCTTC; v_call: TRBV27; clone_size: .; d_call: .; j_call: TRBJ1-2
cdr3_aa: CASSLRDSSYEQYF; cdr3_nt: TGTGCCAGCAGCCTCCGGGACAGCTCCTACGAGCAGTACTTC; v_call: TRBV3-1/TRBV3-2; clone_size: .; d_call: TRBD1; j_call: TRBJ2-7